One sample yielded the 16 T cell receptor beta chains listed below, sequenced in a study of blood T cell repertoires in COVID-19. Sequenced by immunoSEQ multiplex PCR; TCRdb stores in-frame clones only, minus some. The table has some 200,000 clones, about 80% seen once. Input material: peripheral blood. The receptors were gathered from a woman aged 70 to 79 with acute or convalescent COVID-19.

V usage is TRBV5-6 and J usage is TRBJ2-3, with TRBD2 matching 7 bases. Germline trimming cut 3 bases from V and 2 bases from J; bases unmatched to any gene: 6. The CDR3 length is 15 residues. The germline CDR1 and CDR2 sequences are SGHDT and YYEEEE. The CDR3 here is CASSSSGVHTDTQYF. In nucleotides, the CDR3 is TGTGCCAGCAGCTCCAGCGGGGTCCACACAGATACGCAGTATTTT. Drawing the rest from reference TRBV5-6 and TRBJ2-3, the complete variable domain is DAGVTQSPTHLIKTRGQQVTLRCSPKSGHDTVSWYQQALGQGPQFIFQYYEEEERQRGNFPDRFSGHQFPNYSSELNVNALLLGDSALYLCASSSSGVHTDTQYFGPGTRLTVL.

The CDR3 coding sequence is TGTGCCAGCACCACCCTAGCGGGAACCGGGGAGCTGTTTTTT. Translating gives CASTTLAGTGELFF. This chain uses TRBV11-2 with TRBJ2-2; TRBD2 aligns across 9 bases. Per the germline V gene, CDR1 is SGHAT and CDR2 is FQNNGV. Germline trimming cut 7 bases from V and 5 bases from J; bases unmatched to any gene: 5. This CDR3 comprises 14 residues.

This chain uses TRBV7-3 with TRBJ2-3, with 11 nucleotides matching TRBD2. This CDR3 spans 16 amino acids. J gave up 2 bases and V 2 bases, and 3 bases lay outside the gene matches. Germline V gene lookup returns CDR1 SGHTA and CDR2 FQGTGA. Here the CDR3 DNA reads TGTGCCAGCAGCTTAGGTAGCGGGGGGGACACAGATACGCAGTATTTT. Protein sequence: CASSLGSGGDTDTQYF.

The CDR3 nucleotides are TGTGCCAGCAGCTTACAGGTTATGGGCGAGCAGTACTTC. Encoded protein: CASSLQVMGEQYF. The chain couples TRBV7-9 to TRBJ2-7; no clear D gene. The CDR3 contains 13 residues. V gave up 2 bases and J gave up 6 bases, with 11 bases separating them. In germline, CDR1 is SEHNR, CDR2 FQNEAQ (reference sequence).

CDR3 DNA sequence: TGTGCCAGCAGCTTCGTTTTTCGATCGGGGAGCTCCTACAATGAGCAGTTCTTC. This gives the protein CASSFVFRSGSSYNEQFF. The chain has TRBV7-8 and TRBJ2-1, with D perhaps TRBD2 (5 bases). CDR1 is SGHVS and CDR2 is FQNEAQ in the germline V gene. V lost 3 bases, J lost 0 bases, and 18 bases lay in between. The length of the CDR3 is 18 residues.

This rearrangement joins TRBV19 to TRBJ1-5, with D perhaps matching TRBD1 (5 bases). With 2 bases removed from V and 4 bases from J, the gap between germline ends came to 15 bases. The CDR3 spans 16 residues. The V gene's germline CDR1 is LNHDA and CDR2 SQIVND (reference sequence). CDR3 amino acids: CASSITTTADNQPQHF. The CDR3 nucleotides read TGTGCCAGTAGTATAACCACGACAGCAGATAATCAGCCCCAGCATTTT. The whole variable domain, remainder taken from reference TRBV19 and TRBJ1-5, is DGGITQSPKYLFRKEGQNVTLSCEQNLNHDAMYWYRQDPGQGLRLIYYSQIVNDFQKGDIAEGYSVSREKKESFPLTVTSAQKNPTAFYLCASSITTTADNQPQHFGDGTRLSIL.

The chain joins TRBV7-6 to TRBJ1-6, with D possibly TRBD1 on 5 matching bases. CDR3 length equals 15 residues. Germline CDR1 SGHVS, CDR2 FNYEAQ. Deletions cut 3 bases from V and 3 bases from J, with 9 bases between. The CDR3 DNA is TGTGCCAGCAGCTTTTCGGGGGACTATAATTCACCCCTCCACTTT. This codes for CASSFSGDYNSPLHF.

The chain has TRBV7-9 and TRBJ2-1; D might be TRBD2 (5 bases). Germline loops: CDR1 SEHNR, CDR2 FQNEAQ (reference sequence). The CDR3 contains 14 residues. Trimming removed 0 bases from V and 9 bases from J, with 12 bases in between. DNA for the CDR3: TGTGCCAGCAGCTTAGCAACGAGCGGCGGTGAGCAGTTCTTC. Its protein product is CASSLATSGGEQFF.

V usage is TRBV27 and J usage is TRBJ2-2; 7 positions agree with TRBD2. J lost 5 bases, V lost 8 bases, and 11 bases had no gene match. Germline V lookup: CDR1 MNHEY, CDR2 SMNVEV (reference sequence). This CDR3 comprises 15 residues. The CDR3 DNA sequence: TGTGCCAGCTCCCCCGGGGGGAGGGTTACCGGGGAGCTGTTTTTT. This translates into CASSPGGRVTGELFF.

V gene TRBV2 combines with J gene TRBJ1-1; D may be TRBD1 (5 bases). Germline loops: CDR1 SNHLY, CDR2 FYNNEI. The CDR3 covers 12 residues. V lost 8 bases and J 5 bases, leaving 12 bases between the germline ends. The CDR3 sequence: CASVREGTEAFF. The CDR3 DNA sequence: TGTGCCAGCGTCAGGGAGGGAACTGAAGCTTTCTTT.

The V gene is TRBV7-2, the J gene TRBJ2-1, with D maybe TRBD2 (6 bases). Trimming cost V 1 base and J 6 bases, with 22 bases left between them. CDR1 is SGHTA, CDR2 FQGNSA, per germline. This CDR3 is built from 18 residues. This CDR3 reads CASSLGYSRGLHGNEQFF. The CDR3, as DNA: TGTGCCAGCAGCTTAGGTTATTCGAGGGGACTTCACGGCAATGAGCAGTTCTTC.

This chain links TRBV7-3 with TRBJ2-1, with 16 bases matching TRBD2. The germline V gene encodes CDR1 SGHTA and CDR2 FQGTGA. This CDR3 region has 16 residues. The V gene end was trimmed by 5 bases and the J gene end by 5 bases; junction bases not matched to a gene: 3. DNA for the CDR3: TGTGCCAGCAGCCCGGGACTAGCGGGGGGGAACAATGAGCAGTTCTTC. Translation: CASSPGLAGGNNEQFF. The full variable domain, with the rest looked up from reference TRBV7-3 and TRBJ2-1, is GAGVSQTPSNKVTEKGKYVELRCDPISGHTALYWYRQSLGQGPEFLIYFQGTGAADDSGLPNDRFFAVRPEGSVSTLKIQRTERGDSAVYLCASSPGLAGGNNEQFFGPGTRLTVL.

The V call is TRBV7-2, the J call TRBJ2-5, with D unclear. The CDR3 has 13 amino acids. The V end lost 3 bases, the J end lost 0 bases, and 5 bases lay between the germline ends. The germline V gene has CDR1 SGHTA and CDR2 FQGNSA. For the CDR3, the DNA is TGTGCCAGCAGCTTTAACTACCAAGAGACCCAGTACTTC. Encoded protein: CASSFNYQETQYF.

This clone turned up a few times. This sequence joins TRBV5-1 and TRBJ1-1; possibly TRBD1 for D (5 bases). The germline CDR1 and CDR2 sequences are SGHRS and YFSETQ. This CDR3 spans 15 amino acids. Trimming took off 0 bases at V and 4 bases at J, with 13 bases between the two ends. DNA of the CDR3: TGCGCCAGCAGCTTGGTCTCAGGGAGGTCCACTGAAGCTTTCTTT. As protein: CASSLVSGRSTEAFF.

This sequence joins TRBV7-8 and TRBJ1-1; tentatively, D is TRBD1 (6 bases). Germline V CDR1 and CDR2: SGHVS, FQNEAQ. CDR3 length equals 14 residues. V was clipped by 3 bases and J by 0 bases, with 8 bases between them. The CDR3 DNA follows: TGTGCCAGCAGCTTTGGACAGTTGAACACTGAAGCTTTCTTT. It encodes CASSFGQLNTEAFF.

The rearrangement uses TRBV7-2 and TRBJ2-5, with TRBD1 matching 12 bases. The CDR3 extends over 16 amino acids. Germline V gives CDR1 SGHTA, CDR2 FQGNSA. With 1 base clipped from V and 4 bases from J, the junction kept 4 bases outside the gene matches. The CDR3 bases are TGTGCCAGCAGCTTAGGGGGACAGGGGGCGCGAGAGACCCAGTACTTC. This encodes CASSLGGQGARETQYF.